One sample yielded the 29 T cell receptor beta chains listed below, sequenced in a study of T cells in Graves' hyperthyroidism and ophthalmopathy. Template material for amplifying TCR beta CDR3 regions consisted of RNA transcripts. The study used the HTBI primer set for a first-round RT-PCR of the TCR CDR3. TCRdb re-called the multiplex PCR reads with MiXCR, one entry per CDR3 protein. The repertoire holds some 270,000 distinct CDR3 sequences, with approximately 15% as singletons. The sample consisted of blood. These receptors all come from a woman aged 35 to 49 with Graves' hyperthyroidism.

The sample holds many counts of this clonotype. This chain connects TRBV9 to TRBJ2-1, with D hard to call. Per germline, CDR1 SGDLS and CDR2 YYNGEE. This CDR3 has 15 residues. Trimming shortened V by 4 bases and J by 0 bases, and 11 bases separated the two germline ends. CDR3 region: CASSPSASSYNEQFF. The CDR3, as DNA: TGTGCCAGCAGCCCCAGCGCTAGCTCCTACAATGAGCAGTTCTTC.

The rearrangement links TRBV19 to TRBJ2-1; D may be TRBD2 (5 bases). Germline V CDR1 and CDR2: LNHDA, SQIVND (reference sequence). This CDR3 spans 16 amino acids. Trimming left V 4 bases short and J 2 bases short, with 15 bases between. The CDR3 loop reads CASSTGGGLPYNEQFF. DNA of the CDR3: TGTGCCAGTAGTACGGGCGGCGGACTTCCCTACAATGAGCAGTTCTTC.

This clonotype has at least ten counts. V usage is TRBV20-1 and J usage is TRBJ2-7; a possible D gene is TRBD2 (5 bases). The germline CDR1 and CDR2 sequences are DFQATT and SNEGSKA (reference sequence). The CDR3 consists of 14 residues. The V gene lost 2 bases and the J gene lost 3 bases, with 14 bases spanning the gap. The CDR3 spells CSARRRLQSYEQYF. CDR3 sequence (DNA): TGCAGTGCTAGACGCCGACTACAAAGCTACGAGCAGTACTTC.

Many counts were recorded for this clonotype. The V call is TRBV12-3 or TRBV12-4, the J call TRBJ2-1, with D tentatively TRBD2 (6 bases). Trimming cost V 1 base and J 8 bases, with 12 bases left between them. CDR3 length: 14 amino acids. In DNA, the CDR3 is TGTGCCAGCAGTTTAGGGGGAGGAGTATATGAGCAGTTCTTC. This translates into CASSLGGGVYEQFF.

In this sample, this clonotype turned up a few times. The V and J genes are TRBV14 and TRBJ2-2; D possibly uses TRBD1 or TRBD2 (7 bases each). The CDR3 has 18 residues. V lost 0 bases to trimming and J lost 7 bases, with 21 bases between them. Germline CDR1 SGHDN, CDR2 FVKESK. The CDR3 spells CASSQEGMGGGVDGELFF. The DNA for the CDR3 is TGTGCCAGCAGCCAAGAAGGCATGGGAGGGGGCGTGGACGGGGAGCTGTTTTTT.

This clonotype showed up many times. This chain connects TRBV24-1 to TRBJ2-1; tentative D call: TRBD2 (6 bases). Deletions cut 1 base from V and 7 bases from J, with 10 bases between. CDR1 and CDR2 (germline): KGHDR, SFDVKD. The CDR3 spans 14 residues. CDR3 in amino acids: CATSDFGSWNEQFF. The CDR3 nucleotides are TGTGCCACCAGTGATTTCGGGAGCTGGAATGAGCAGTTCTTC.

This clonotype has only a few counts. This may be a read error, as it is one base from a much larger clone. This chain connects TRBV3-1 to TRBJ1-3; no definite D call. The V gene lost 0 bases and the J gene lost 5 bases, with 11 bases spanning the gap. Germline lookup yields CDR1 LGHDT and CDR2 YNNKEL (reference sequence). The CDR3 length is 15 residues. CDR3 amino acids: CASSQDWSSRNTIYF. DNA for the CDR3: TGTGCCAGCAGCCAAGATTGGTCATCTAGAAACACCATATATTTT.

This clonotype was recorded at least ten times. The genes are TRBV7-3 and TRBJ2-5, with 8 bases identical to TRBD1. Looked up from germline, CDR1 is SGHTA and CDR2 is FQGTGA. Trimming took 4 bases from V and 2 from J; bases not matched to a gene: 9. CDR3 size: 16 residues. CDR3 coding DNA: TGTGCCAGCAGCTCCGGACAGGGCGGCGGACAAGAGACCCAGTACTTC. It translates to CASSSGQGGGQETQYF. Combining the CDR3 with reference TRBV7-3 and TRBJ2-5 gives the whole variable domain GAGVSQTPSNKVTEKGKYVELRCDPISGHTALYWYRQSLGQGPEFLIYFQGTGAADDSGLPNDRFFAVRPEGSVSTLKIQRTERGDSAVYLCASSSGQGGGQETQYFGPGTRLLVL.

This clonotype was recorded a few times. The chain uses TRBV7-9 and TRBJ1-6; D gene uncertain. CDR1 and CDR2 from the germline V gene are SEHNR and FQNEAQ (reference sequence). The CDR3 covers 12 residues. V was cut by 7 bases and J by 11 bases, with 12 bases left in between. The CDR3 is CASTRGVAPLHF. The DNA for the CDR3 is TGTGCCAGCACGCGGGGTGTAGCACCCCTCCACTTT.

This clonotype has ten or more counts. This sequence joins TRBV12-3 or TRBV12-4 and TRBJ1-3, with no clear D. This CDR3 has 13 residues. V was clipped by 7 bases and J by 4 bases, with 11 bases between them. The CDR3 DNA follows: TGTGCCAGCAACGCTAGGAGCGGAAACACCATATATTTT. It encodes CASNARSGNTIYF.

This clonotype was counted at least ten times. The CDR3 reads CASRRSSYEQYF. In DNA, the CDR3 is TGTGCCAGCAGAAGATCCTCCTACGAGCAGTACTTC. This chain joins TRBV6-2 or TRBV6-3 and TRBJ2-7; D call uncertain. Germline loops: CDR1 MNHEY, CDR2 SVGEGT. V was shortened by 6 bases and J by 0 bases, with 6 bases between the two germline ends. The CDR3 is 12 amino acids.

This clonotype was counted many times. The V and J genes are TRBV5-6 and TRBJ2-3, with 8 bases lining up with TRBD1. V lost 3 bases, J lost 3 bases, and 6 bases stayed unmatched. Germline CDR1 and CDR2: SGHDT and YYEEEE. The CDR3 runs 15 residues. CDR3 in amino acids: CASSSNRGVTDTQYF. Written as DNA, the CDR3 is TGTGCCAGCAGCTCGAACAGGGGGGTAACAGATACGCAGTATTTT.

This clonotype has a handful of counts. This chain links TRBV20-1 with TRBJ2-1; TRBD2 might be the D (6 bases). The V gene lost 6 bases and the J gene lost 7 bases, with 22 bases spanning the gap. Germline V CDR1 and CDR2: DFQATT, SNEGSKA (reference sequence). This CDR3 region has 15 residues. The CDR3 nucleotides are TGCAGTGCCCAAGATACCGGGACTGCCCTTAATGAGCAGTTCTTC. It is translated as CSAQDTGTALNEQFF.

The table lists this clonotype with many counts. V is TRBV12-3 or TRBV12-4 and J is TRBJ2-7; 7 positions match TRBD1. The CDR3 extends over 14 amino acids. With 2 bases clipped from V and 5 bases from J, the junction kept 6 bases outside the gene matches. The CDR3 nucleotides read TGTGCCAGCAGTTTAAAGACAGGGTCAGACGAGCAGTACTTC. Protein: CASSLKTGSDEQYF.

This chain uses TRBV28 with TRBJ1-1; D gene uncertain. Trimming cost V 5 bases and J 1 base, with 11 bases left between them. Germline CDR1 and CDR2: MDHEN and SYDVKM. This CDR3 contains 14 residues. The CDR3, as DNA: TGTGCCAGCAGTCCGAATTTAAGGAACACTGAAGCTTTCTTT. It codes for CASSPNLRNTEAFF.

This clonotype was picked up many times. J is TRBJ1-3 and V is TRBV19; D unclear. Germline values: CDR1 LNHDA, CDR2 SQIVND (reference sequence). The CDR3 length is 14 residues. The V end was cut by 3 bases, the J end by 4 bases, with 10 bases between. CDR3 sequence: CASSIDMGGNTIYF. The CDR3 DNA is TGTGCCAGTAGTATCGACATGGGCGGAAACACCATATATTTT. The variable domain in full, completed from reference TRBV19 and TRBJ1-3, reads DGGITQSPKYLFRKEGQNVTLSCEQNLNHDAMYWYRQDPGQGLRLIYYSQIVNDFQKGDIAEGYSVSREKKESFPLTVTSAQKNPTAFYLCASSIDMGGNTIYFGEGSWLTVV.

Turning to this clonotype: A much more abundant neighbour one base away suggests this may be a read error. This rearrangement joins TRBV28 to TRBJ2-7; D is uncertain. The CDR3 has 14 residues. The V end was cut by 7 bases, the J end by 1 base, with 14 bases between. Germline CDR1 reads MDHEN; CDR2 reads SYDVKM. The CDR3 loop is CASNAPPRSYEQYF. The CDR3 region has the DNA TGTGCCAGCAACGCCCCCCCTCGGTCCTACGAGCAGTACTTC.

The chain employs TRBV27 and TRBJ2-6, with TRBD1 identical over 10 bases. CDR3 length: 17 amino acids. Trimming at V came to 4 bases and at J to 4 bases, leaving 7 bases not matched to a gene. Looked up from germline, CDR1 is MNHEY and CDR2 is SMNVEV (reference sequence). CDR3 loop: CASSSQGTGAGANVLTF. DNA for the CDR3: TGTGCCAGCAGTTCGCAGGGGACAGGGGCCGGGGCCAACGTCCTGACTTTC.

The table lists this clonotype with many counts. The gene calls are TRBV20-1 and TRBJ1-1; D is ambiguous. CDR3 length equals 11 residues. Germline V gene data show CDR1 as DFQATT and CDR2 as SNEGSKA (reference sequence). V lost 4 bases and J lost 6, with 9 bases in between. The DNA for the CDR3 is TGCAGTGCTAAACCCGGAGCTGAAGCTTTCTTT. It translates to CSAKPGAEAFF.

This chain links TRBV13 with TRBJ2-3; 8 nucleotides match TRBD1. The CDR3 runs 21 residues. J gave up 2 bases and V 4 bases, and 23 bases lay outside the gene matches. Germline V CDR1 and CDR2: PRHDT, FYEKMQ (reference sequence). DNA for the CDR3: TGTGCCAGCAGCTCACTGGGACAGGCCATCGTATATTCAACTGCCACAGATACGCAGTATTTT. Residues: CASSSLGQAIVYSTATDTQYF. Using reference TRBV13 and TRBJ2-3 for the parts outside the CDR3, the full variable domain is AAGVIQSPRHLIKEKRETATLKCYPIPRHDTVYWYQQGPGQDPQFLISFYEKMQSDKGSIPDRFSAQQFSDYHSELNMSSLELGDSALYFCASSSLGQAIVYSTATDTQYFGPGTRLTVL.

This chain uses TRBV5-5 with TRBJ2-5, with TRBD2 matching over 10 bases. CDR3 length: 14 amino acids. J was trimmed by 4 bases and V by 4 bases; bases with no gene match: 4. Germline V gene lookup returns CDR1 SGHKS and CDR2 YYEKEE (reference sequence). In DNA form, the CDR3 reads TGTGCCAGCAGCCGACTAGCGGGTACAGAGACCCAGTACTTC. Translated: CASSRLAGTETQYF.

In the case of this clonotype: It may be a read error: a sequence one base away is much more abundant. The rearrangement uses TRBV18 and TRBJ1-1; D remains ambiguous. The CDR3 totals 12 residues. Germline CDR1 KGHSH, CDR2 LQKENI. The CDR3 DNA follows: TGTGGCAGCTCACGGCAGACCTCTGAAGCTTTCTTT. It translates to CGSSRQTSEAFF.

The V gene is TRBV28, the J gene TRBJ2-5; 10 bases line up with TRBD2. The CDR3 length is 13 residues. The germline gives CDR1 MDHEN, CDR2 SYDVKM. V lost 4 bases to trimming and J lost 11 bases; unmatched junction nucleotides: 7. The CDR3 region is CASSSGLAVLQYF. The CDR3 DNA reads as TGTGCCAGCAGTTCCGGACTAGCGGTCTTACAGTACTTC.

In this sample, this clonotype turned up many times. The V and J genes are TRBV5-1 and TRBJ1-4, with D unresolved. Per germline, CDR1 SGHRS and CDR2 YFSETQ. V was clipped by 6 bases and J by 8 bases, with 14 bases between them. CDR3 size: 13 residues. The CDR3 sequence: CASKLPPGEKLFF. The CDR3 DNA sequence: TGCGCCAGCAAACTACCGCCGGGGGAAAAACTGTTTTTT.

This clonotype was observed at least ten times. Here the CDR3 reads CASSLKGARYNEQFF. CDR3 nucleotide sequence: TGTGCCAGCAGTTTGAAGGGGGCGCGTTACAATGAGCAGTTCTTC. J is TRBJ2-1 and V is TRBV12-3 or TRBV12-4; TRBD1 aligns across 7 bases. With 3 bases clipped from V and 4 bases from J, the junction kept 6 bases outside the gene matches. The CDR3 sequence is 15 residues long.

This clonotype has a count of ten or more. The rearrangement links TRBV27 to TRBJ2-3; D gene uncertain. Trimming stripped 7 bases from V and 0 bases from J, with 5 bases between. Germline V CDR1 and CDR2: MNHEY, SMNVEV (reference sequence). This CDR3 contains 12 residues. CDR3 sequence: CASMGSTDTQYF. CDR3 in DNA: TGTGCCAGCATGGGGAGCACAGATACGCAGTATTTT.

This clonotype has at least ten counts. V gene TRBV12-3 or TRBV12-4 combines with J gene TRBJ1-1; 9 positions agree with TRBD1. CDR3 length: 14 amino acids. Trimming at V came to 4 bases and at J to 4 bases, leaving 4 bases not matched to a gene. The CDR3 DNA reads as TGTGCCAGCAGTTCGCGACAGGGGGGCACTGAAGCTTTCTTT. It codes for CASSSRQGGTEAFF.

This clonotype was observed many times. The chain employs TRBV20-1 and TRBJ2-5; 9 nucleotides line up with TRBD2. Germline V lookup: CDR1 DFQATT, CDR2 SNEGSKA (reference sequence). J was trimmed by 5 bases and V by 3 bases; bases with no gene match: 4. The CDR3 is 13 residues long. The CDR3 region has the DNA TGCAGTGCTAGTAGCGGGAGACGGGAGACCCAGTACTTC. As protein: CSASSGRRETQYF.

This clonotype has a count of ten or more. Written as DNA, the CDR3 is TGTGCCAGCAGCTTCGTAAACTTTGAAGCTTTCTTT. Protein sequence: CASSFVNFEAFF. V usage is TRBV5-5 and J usage is TRBJ1-1; the D is unclear. Germline CDR1 reads SGHKS; CDR2 reads YYEKEE (reference sequence). V dropped 2 bases and J dropped 7 bases, with 9 bases sitting between them. The length of the CDR3 is 12 residues.